Presented here are 30 T cell receptor beta chains from one specimen sequenced in a study of T cell changes during pregnancy in multiple sclerosis. The protocol was immunoSEQ multiplex PCR, while the TCRdb copy is restricted to in-frame clones and leaves out a portion. The data contain some 40,000 clones, around 93% of them seen just once; the ten biggest clones take up roughly 0.45%. This sample comprised CD4+ T cells from peripheral blood mononuclear cells, obtained in the third trimester of pregnancy. The receptors derive from a female donor in good health, enrolled as a control in a pregnancy study.

The chain recombines TRBV18 with TRBJ2-5; TRBD2 matches at 7 bases. Germline-derived CDR1 and CDR2 are KGHSH and LQKENI. There are 15 residues in the CDR3. J was trimmed by 4 bases and V by 1 base; bases with no gene match: 6. The CDR3, as DNA: TGTGCCAGCTCACCACAACAGCGGGGCGCAGAGACCCAGTACTTC. Translation gives CASSPQQRGAETQYF.

The V call is TRBV28, the J call TRBJ2-3; 7 nucleotides match TRBD1. The CDR3 has 15 amino acids. Germline V gene lookup returns CDR1 MDHEN and CDR2 SYDVKM. V lost 7 bases and J lost 2; bases outside the gene matches: 9. The CDR3 reads CASKRGGYDTDTQYF. DNA of the CDR3: TGTGCCAGCAAACGAGGGGGCTATGACACAGATACGCAGTATTTT. The whole variable domain, remainder taken from reference TRBV28 and TRBJ2-3, is DVKVTQSSRYLVKRTGEKVFLECVQDMDHENMFWYRQDPGLGLRLIYFSYDVKMKEKGDIPEGYSVSREKKERFSLILESASTNQTSMYLCASKRGGYDTDTQYFGPGTRLTVL.

In this sample, this clone turned up once. V and J are TRBV5-1 and TRBJ2-7; a weak D match, TRBD1 (6 bases). Germline assignment: CDR1 SGHRS and CDR2 YFSETQ. The V end lost 2 bases, the J end lost 5 bases, and 14 bases lay between the germline ends. This CDR3 comprises 14 residues. The CDR3 protein is CASSFWAEGDEQYF. The CDR3 DNA reads TGCGCCAGCAGCTTTTGGGCCGAGGGGGACGAGCAGTACTTC. The variable domain in full, with the rest retrieved from reference TRBV5-1 and TRBJ2-7, is KAGVTQTPRYLIKTRGQQVTLSCSPISGHRSVSWYQQTPGQGLQFLFEYFSETQRNKGNFPGRFSGRQFSNSRSEMNVSTLELGDSALYLCASSFWAEGDEQYFGPGTRLTVT.

This clone was recorded only once. J is TRBJ2-7 and V is TRBV18; D perhaps matches TRBD1 (6 bases). The CDR3 has 16 amino acids. Germline V gene data show CDR1 as KGHSH and CDR2 as LQKENI. Trimming cost V 4 bases and J 3 bases, with 19 bases left between them. The CDR3 loop is CASSLGDIGGIYEQYF. The CDR3 region has the DNA TGTGCCAGCTCACTCGGCGATATAGGGGGAATCTACGAGCAGTACTTC.

This clone is a singleton in its sample. The V gene is TRBV14, the J gene TRBJ2-1, with D tentatively TRBD2 (5 bases). This CDR3 comprises 18 residues. The V gene lost 1 base and the J gene lost 1 base, with 17 bases spanning the gap. CDR1 and CDR2 (germline): SGHDN, FVKESK. CDR3 coding DNA: TGTGCCAGCAGCCAAGGTTTTTGGCGGGTTTGGTCCTACAATGAGCAGTTCTTC. Protein: CASSQGFWRVWSYNEQFF.

The chain couples TRBV30 to TRBJ1-2, with D possibly TRBD1 on 5 matching bases. This CDR3 region has 12 residues. Germline loops: CDR1 GTSNPN, CDR2 SVGIG (reference sequence). The ends were cut back, 2 bases at V and 4 bases at J, with 8 bases in the middle. CDR3 sequence (DNA): TGTGCCTGGAGTTCTGACAGCTATGGCTACACCTTC. Its protein product is CAWSSDSYGYTF.

The chain couples TRBV10-3 to TRBJ2-7; the D gene is possibly TRBD2 (7 bases). This CDR3 region has 14 residues. The germline V gene has CDR1 ENHRY and CDR2 SYGVKD. Trimming took 6 bases from V and 2 from J, leaving 14 bases between them. The CDR3: CAIRRGGGPYEQYF. DNA of the CDR3: TGTGCCATCAGGCGGGGAGGGGGGCCCTACGAGCAGTACTTC.

The V call is TRBV2, the J call TRBJ2-2, with D perhaps matching TRBD1 (5 bases). Per the germline V gene, CDR1 is SNHLY and CDR2 is FYNNEI. Trimming left V 5 bases short and J 7 bases short, with 11 bases between. This CDR3 has 13 residues. The CDR3 DNA is TGTGCCAGCAGTTCGACAGAAAGCGGGGAGCTGTTTTTT. As protein: CASSSTESGELFF.

This clone was observed a single time. In DNA, the CDR3 is TGTGCCTTGCTACTAGTTCGTGTGGGTGAGCAGTACTTC. Its protein is CALLLVRVGEQYF. V usage is TRBV30 and J usage is TRBJ2-7; a possible D gene is TRBD2 (5 bases). Germline loops: CDR1 GTSNPN, CDR2 SVGIG (reference sequence). CDR3 size: 13 residues. With 7 bases removed from V and 7 bases from J, the gap between germline ends came to 20 bases.

The chain has TRBV30 and TRBJ1-2; 7 nucleotides agree with TRBD1. The CDR3 is made up of 13 amino acids. CDR1 and CDR2 from the germline V gene are GTSNPN and SVGIG (reference sequence). The ends lost 3 bases at V and 5 bases at J; junction bases unmatched: 6. CDR3 DNA: TGTGCCTGGAGCTCTGGCAGGGGGTATGGCTACACCTTC. The encoded protein is CAWSSGRGYGYTF.

The count of this clone is one. This sequence joins TRBV4-2 and TRBJ2-3; D unclear. The germline V and J ends were trimmed by 0 bases and 1 base, with 11 bases remaining between them. The germline CDR1 and CDR2 sequences are LGHNA and YNFKEQ. This CDR3 is built from 16 residues. The CDR3 bases are TGTGCCAGCAGCCAAGATAGTCCCCTCGGCACAGATACGCAGTATTTT. It codes for CASSQDSPLGTDTQYF.

The rearrangement joins TRBV7-2 to TRBJ2-2; D remains unclear. Germline loops: CDR1 SGHTA, CDR2 FQGNSA. The CDR3 consists of 12 residues. The V and J ends lost 3 bases and 7 bases respectively, with 6 bases between them. The CDR3 DNA sequence: TGTGCCAGCAGCTTTCGGGTCGGGGAGCTGTTTTTT. This translates into CASSFRVGELFF.

The chain joins TRBV28 to TRBJ2-3, with D unclear. V lost 4 bases and J 6 bases, leaving 5 bases between the germline ends. The CDR3 is made up of 11 amino acids. The germline V gene has CDR1 MDHEN and CDR2 SYDVKM. CDR3 coding DNA: TGTGCCAGCAGTTCGTCGGATACGCAGTATTTT. This gives the protein CASSSSDTQYF.

This clone was found once. V and J are TRBV11-2 and TRBJ2-7; possibly TRBD2 for D (5 bases). Between the trimmed V and J ends, which lost 5 bases and 2 bases, there was a span of 16 bases. This CDR3 has 15 amino acids. CDR1 SGHAT and CDR2 FQNNGV come from the germline V gene. The CDR3 here is CASSLNEGTTYEQYF. The CDR3 DNA sequence: TGTGCCAGCAGCCTAAACGAGGGAACCACCTACGAGCAGTACTTC.

This clone was recorded once. V is TRBV7-3 and J is TRBJ1-1, with D maybe TRBD1 (6 bases). The CDR3 spans 15 residues. The germline gives CDR1 SGHTA, CDR2 FQGTGA. With 0 bases removed from V and 4 bases from J, the gap between germline ends came to 12 bases. The DNA for the CDR3 is TGTGCCAGCAGCTTAACGGGCTTCAGGGGCACTGAAGCTTTCTTT. It specifies CASSLTGFRGTEAFF. Filled out from reference TRBV7-3 and TRBJ1-1, the complete variable domain reads GAGVSQTPSNKVTEKGKYVELRCDPISGHTALYWYRQSLGQGPEFLIYFQGTGAADDSGLPNDRFFAVRPEGSVSTLKIQRTERGDSAVYLCASSLTGFRGTEAFFGQGTRLTVV.

The chain carries TRBV6-5 and TRBJ2-1; TRBD2 might be the D (6 bases). Germline V lookup: CDR1 MNHEY, CDR2 SVGAGI. Trimming stripped 4 bases from V and 2 bases from J, with 12 bases between. The CDR3 is 15 residues long. CDR3 DNA sequence: TGTGCCAGCAGTTTTGGCGGGGCACCCTACAATGAGCAGTTCTTC. It translates to CASSFGGAPYNEQFF.

The chain carries TRBV19 and TRBJ2-1; TRBD2 aligns across 7 bases. This CDR3 has 16 residues. Germline assignment: CDR1 LNHDA and CDR2 SQIVND (reference sequence). The ends lost 0 bases at V and 1 base at J; junction bases unmatched: 3. CDR3 sequence reads: CASSIDRAGSYNEQFF. In DNA, the CDR3 is TGTGCCAGTAGTATAGATAGAGCGGGATCCTACAATGAGCAGTTCTTC.

The rearrangement joins TRBV2 to TRBJ2-1; 8 bases fit TRBD1. V lost 5 bases, J lost 0 bases, and 3 bases stayed unmatched. Germline V CDR1 and CDR2: SNHLY, FYNNEI. This CDR3 region has 15 residues. For the CDR3, the DNA is TGTGCCAGCAGTTTCGACAGGGGCTCCTACAATGAGCAGTTCTTC. Amino acid sequence: CASSFDRGSYNEQFF.

The chain combines TRBV4-2 with TRBJ1-1; D remains unclear. This CDR3 is built from 17 residues. Germline CDR1 and CDR2: LGHNA and YNFKEQ. V lost 1 base and J 5 bases, leaving 20 bases between the germline ends. CDR3: CASSQAFRSGQVTEAFF. DNA of the CDR3: TGTGCCAGCAGCCAAGCGTTCCGCAGCGGGCAGGTGACTGAAGCTTTCTTT.

The CDR3 sequence: CASSVDLGADSPLHF. Written as DNA, the CDR3 is TGTGCCAGCAGCGTAGATCTGGGGGCGGATTCACCCCTCCACTTT. The gene calls are TRBV9 and TRBJ1-6, with a weak D call TRBD1 (6 bases). The CDR3 covers 15 residues. Trimming cost V 0 bases and J 8 bases, with 12 bases left between them. The germline V gene encodes CDR1 SGDLS and CDR2 YYNGEE.

The chain combines TRBV30 with TRBJ1-2, with D tentatively TRBD1 (5 bases). The V end was cut by 5 bases, the J end by 8 bases, with 18 bases between. The CDR3 spans 13 residues. The germline gives CDR1 GTSNPN, CDR2 SVGIG (reference sequence). CDR3 DNA sequence: TGTGCCTGGGGGATAGGAGTTGGGGGGGGCTACACCTTC. Translated, it gives CAWGIGVGGGYTF.

DNA of the CDR3: TGCGCCAGCAGCTTTGTAGAAGAGACCCAGTACTTC. Protein product: CASSFVEETQYF. This chain uses TRBV5-1 with TRBJ2-5, with no clear D. Trimming removed 2 bases from V and 3 bases from J, with 5 bases in between. Germline V lookup: CDR1 SGHRS, CDR2 YFSETQ. The CDR3 totals 12 residues.

The rearrangement links TRBV5-3 to TRBJ2-1; TRBD2 is a possible D gene (7 bases). TRBV5-3 is placed among ORFs of uncertain function. The CDR3 has 18 amino acids. Deletions cut 0 bases from V and 2 bases from J, with 18 bases between. This CDR3 is CARSLGEGVRKPYNEQFF. As DNA, the CDR3 is TGTGCCAGAAGCTTGGGGGAGGGGGTTCGAAAACCCTACAATGAGCAGTTCTTC.

This clone was counted a single time. An end of the junction differs from the germline gene, which may be a read error. The V and J genes are TRBV11-3 and TRBJ2-7, with 9 bases that match TRBD1. Germline assignment: CDR1 SGHNT and CDR2 YENEEA. This CDR3 has 13 residues. CDR3 nucleotides: TGTGCCAGCAGCTTAGTAGAAGCGGGACAGGGTTTCTTC. Protein sequence: CASSLVEAGQGFF.

This chain links TRBV27 with TRBJ1-2; D gene ambiguous. CDR1 is MNHEY, CDR2 SMNVEV, per germline (reference sequence). Trimming removed 4 bases at V and 8 bases at J, with 14 bases between. The CDR3 has 13 amino acids. The CDR3 is CASSSDQVRGYTF. The CDR3 nucleotides are TGTGCCAGCAGTTCCGACCAGGTTAGAGGCTACACCTTC.

The CDR3 DNA is TGTGCCAGCAGCTTAAACAGGGGAGGCACTGAAGCTTTCTTT. This codes for CASSLNRGGTEAFF. The V and J genes are TRBV7-2 and TRBJ1-1; TRBD1 matches 7 bases. The J segment lost 4 bases and the V segment lost 2 bases, leaving 4 bases of the junction unmatched. Germline lookup yields CDR1 SGHTA and CDR2 FQGNSA. This CDR3 region has 14 residues. Full variable domain (remainder filled in from reference TRBV7-2 and TRBJ1-1): GAGVSQSPSNKVTEKGKDVELRCDPISGHTALYWYRQSLGQGLEFLIYFQGNSAPDKSGLPSDRFSAERTGGSVSTLTIQRTQQEDSAVYLCASSLNRGGTEAFFGQGTRLTVV.

This sequence joins TRBV18 and TRBJ2-3, with TRBD2 as a possible D gene (5 bases). This CDR3 has 15 amino acids. The ends were cut back, 3 bases at V and 2 bases at J, with 12 bases in the middle. Per the germline V gene, CDR1 is KGHSH and CDR2 is LQKENI. CDR3 coding DNA: TGTGCCAGCTCACCGGTATTGGAGGCCACAGATACGCAGTATTTT. Its protein is CASSPVLEATDTQYF.

The CDR3 loop reads CASSLNRGYEQYF. The CDR3 DNA reads TGTGCCAGCAGCTTAAACAGGGGCTACGAGCAGTACTTC. V usage is TRBV7-2 and J usage is TRBJ2-7; 7 bases align to TRBD1. Trimming cost V 2 bases and J 3 bases; bases outside gene matches: 1. The length of the CDR3 is 13 residues. Per the germline V gene, CDR1 is SGHTA and CDR2 is FQGNSA.

The V and J genes are TRBV18 and TRBJ2-3, with D unresolved. CDR1 KGHSH and CDR2 LQKENI come from the germline V gene. This CDR3 is built from 13 residues. The V end lost 3 bases, the J end lost 5 bases, and 9 bases lay between the germline ends. CDR3 region: CASSPQELDTQYF. Written as DNA, the CDR3 is TGTGCCAGCTCACCCCAGGAACTAGATACGCAGTATTTT.

V and J are TRBV5-1 and TRBJ2-3; a weak D match, TRBD2 (7 bases). CDR3 length: 16 amino acids. With 3 bases removed from V and 0 bases from J, the gap between germline ends came to 14 bases. Germline CDR1 SGHRS, CDR2 YFSETQ. The CDR3 nucleotides read TGCGCCAGCAGCTGGGGGGGCTTCGCTAGCACAGATACGCAGTATTTT. Translated, it gives CASSWGGFASTDTQYF. The variable domain in full, completed from reference TRBV5-1 and TRBJ2-3, reads KAGVTQTPRYLIKTRGQQVTLSCSPISGHRSVSWYQQTPGQGLQFLFEYFSETQRNKGNFPGRFSGRQFSNSRSEMNVSTLELGDSALYLCASSWGGFASTDTQYFGPGTRLTVL.